Presented here are 10 T cell receptor beta chains from one specimen sequenced in a study of OX40 agonist ivuxolimab in advanced cancers. TCRdb's table, derived via immunoSEQ multiplex PCR, lists solely in-frame clones and lacks some. The sample comprises about 91,000 clones, 85% to 90% of which are singletons, and around 2% rests with the top ten. This sample comprised CD4+ or CD8+ T cells sorted from blood, obtained in a trial of the OX40 agonist ivuxolimab. Receptor source: an adult with an advanced solid tumor such as melanoma, head and neck, liver or kidney cancer.

In this sample, this clone turned up a few times. The chain employs TRBV13 and TRBJ1-1, with unresolved D. Germline lookup yields CDR1 PRHDT and CDR2 FYEKMQ (reference sequence). Trimming stripped 0 bases from V and 12 bases from J, with 17 bases between. The CDR3 totals 14 residues. The chain's CDR3 is CASSLGRTIWGTFF. The CDR3 coding sequence is TGTGCCAGCAGCTTAGGCCGAACAATTTGGGGAACTTTCTTT.

The V call is TRBV2, the J call TRBJ1-5; D not resolved. The V gene lost 2 bases and the J gene lost 4 bases, with 12 bases spanning the gap. Germline V gene data show CDR1 as SNHLY and CDR2 as FYNNEI. This CDR3 spans 15 amino acids. CDR3 sequence (DNA): TGTGCCAGCAGTGAAAACACTAATGGGAATCAGCCCCAGCATTTT. Protein product: CASSENTNGNQPQHF. Supplemented by reference TRBV2 and TRBJ1-5, the full variable domain reads EPEVTQTPSHQVTQMGQEVILRCVPISNHLYFYWYRQILGQKVEFLVSFYNNEISEKSEIFDDQFSVERPDGSNFTLKIRSTKLEDSAMYFCASSENTNGNQPQHFGDGTRLSIL.

The chain couples TRBV10-3 to TRBJ2-7; 9 bases fit TRBD2. This CDR3 contains 14 residues. Germline loops: CDR1 ENHRY, CDR2 SYGVKD. With 8 bases clipped from V and 6 bases from J, the junction kept 11 bases outside the gene matches. This chain's CDR3 is CAIAWAGGQGEQYF. The CDR3 DNA sequence: TGTGCCATCGCCTGGGCGGGAGGGCAGGGCGAGCAGTACTTC.

This chain uses TRBV6-1 with TRBJ2-5; 7 bases match TRBD2. V lost 5 bases, J lost 2 bases, and 8 bases stayed unmatched. The CDR3 is 15 residues long. Germline V gives CDR1 MNHNS, CDR2 SASEGT. The CDR3 sequence is CASSSGTPLQETQYF. The CDR3 DNA follows: TGTGCCAGCAGTAGCGGGACTCCCCTTCAAGAGACCCAGTACTTC.

V and J are TRBV10-1 and TRBJ1-1, with D tentatively TRBD1 (5 bases). Germline values: CDR1 WNHNN, CDR2 SYGVQD (reference sequence). V was cut by 5 bases and J by 4 bases, with 11 bases left in between. The CDR3 is 13 residues long. The CDR3 DNA reads as TGCGCCAGCAGTCATGGGGGGTTCACTGAAGCTTTCTTT. Its protein is CASSHGGFTEAFF.

The chain links TRBV5-1 to TRBJ1-1, with D possibly TRBD1 on 6 matching bases. Trimming removed 5 bases at V and 1 base at J, with 12 bases between. The CDR3 totals 14 residues. CDR1 and CDR2 (germline): SGHRS, YFSETQ. The CDR3 protein is CASRQGVGNTEAFF. The DNA for the CDR3 is TGCGCCAGCAGACAGGGCGTGGGGAACACTGAAGCTTTCTTT.

The chain links TRBV19 to TRBJ2-2; weak D call: TRBD2 (6 bases). Germline V gives CDR1 LNHDA, CDR2 SQIVND (reference sequence). The CDR3 length is 17 residues. The V end lost 3 bases, the J end lost 9 bases, and 23 bases lay between the germline ends. The CDR3: CASSMGRRAEGQRELFF. The CDR3 DNA is TGTGCCAGTAGTATGGGACGCAGAGCGGAGGGTCAAAGGGAGCTGTTTTTT.

The chain recombines TRBV19 with TRBJ2-5, with D possibly matching TRBD2 (5 bases). The CDR3 totals 14 residues. Between the trimmed V and J ends, which lost 3 bases and 2 bases, there was a span of 10 bases. Germline assignment: CDR1 LNHDA and CDR2 SQIVND (reference sequence). The CDR3 DNA reads TGTGCCAGTAGTATTGGCGGGCATCAAGAGACCCAGTACTTC. It translates to CASSIGGHQETQYF.

The gene calls are TRBV2 and TRBJ2-7; 10 bases are shared with TRBD2. Unmatched junction bases numbered 9, after V lost 3 bases and J lost 7 bases. CDR1 is SNHLY, CDR2 FYNNEI, per germline. The CDR3 has 15 amino acids. The CDR3, as DNA: TGTGCCAGCAGTGATTCTCTAGCGGGAGCCCAGGAGCAGTACTTC. Translating gives CASSDSLAGAQEQYF.

The rearrangement uses TRBV30 and TRBJ1-1; D not resolved. This CDR3 region has 13 residues. V was clipped by 8 bases and J by 5 bases, with 18 bases between them. Germline assignment: CDR1 GTSNPN and CDR2 SVGIG (reference sequence). CDR3 DNA sequence: TGTGCCCCCCACCCCTCACCTGCGACTGAAGCTTTCTTT. Encoded protein: CAPHPSPATEAFF.